The sequence of this TCR beta chain was determined in a study of OX40 agonist ivuxolimab in advanced cancers. Notes on the study in general: Relative to CD4+ cells, CD8+ T cells on average had more expanded clones.

The table came from immunoSEQ multiplex PCR; TCRdb's copy has only in-frame clones and leaves some out. Of 80,000 to 100,000 clones detected, 85% to 90% appear once; the ten largest clones hold around 5.9%. Comments on this clone: What it recognizes is unknown. A junction boundary mismatches the germline segment, possibly from a read error.

CDR1 is SGHTA and CDR2 is FQGTGA in the germline V gene. This CDR3 has 14 residues. The chain employs TRBV7-3 and TRBJ1-1, with D perhaps TRBD1 (6 bases). Here the sequenced sample was CD4+ or CD8+ T cells sorted from blood, taken in a trial of the OX40 agonist ivuxolimab. The source of this sequence is an adult with an advanced solid tumor such as melanoma, head and neck, liver or kidney cancer. The CDR3 nucleotides are TGTGTCAGCAGCTTAACGACAGGGAACACTGAAGCTTTCTTT. It is translated as CVSSLTTGNTEAFF.